This T cell receptor beta chain was captured in a study of CD8+ T cells in alopecia areata. The study's findings and limits: Alopecia totalis/universalis scalp especially showed more expanded CD8+ clones than normal scalp. Shared TCR sequences were less clear between patients than in mice, possibly partly from HLA diversity.

PBMCs were stained for CD3, CD4 and CD8, and CD4+ and CD8+ T cells were sorted. Sequencing relied on a cDNA template that was reverse transcribed from extracted RNA. Some clones are missing from TCRdb's copy, which holds only in-frame ones; the method was immunoSEQ multiplex PCR. This table has about 200,000 clones, around three fifths appearing once. Only a few counts were recorded for this clone. Its antigen is unidentified. CDR1 and CDR2 from the germline V gene are SEHNR and FQNEAQ (reference sequence). V lost 3 bases and J 7 bases, leaving 10 bases between the germline ends. The CDR3 contains 13 residues.

This receptor was taken from a human donor in good health. The sequenced material came from CD8+ T cells sorted from blood. The chain is built from TRBV7-9 and TRBJ2-1; D is undetermined. For the CDR3, the DNA is TGTGCCAGCAGCTTGTCCTCACCTAATGAGCAGTTCTTC. This gives the protein CASSLSSPNEQFF.